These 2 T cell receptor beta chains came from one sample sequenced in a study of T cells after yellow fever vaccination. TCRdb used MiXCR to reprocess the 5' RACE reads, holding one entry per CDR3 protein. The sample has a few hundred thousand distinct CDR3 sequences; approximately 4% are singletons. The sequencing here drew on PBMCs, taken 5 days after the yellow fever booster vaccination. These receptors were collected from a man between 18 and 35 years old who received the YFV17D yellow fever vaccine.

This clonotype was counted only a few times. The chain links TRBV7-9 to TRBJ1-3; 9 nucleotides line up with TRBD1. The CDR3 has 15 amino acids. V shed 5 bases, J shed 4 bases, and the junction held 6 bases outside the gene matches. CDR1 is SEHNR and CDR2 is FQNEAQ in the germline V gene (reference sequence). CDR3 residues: CASSPRDRAGNTIYF. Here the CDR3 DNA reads TGTGCCAGCAGCCCGAGGGACAGGGCCGGAAACACCATATATTTT. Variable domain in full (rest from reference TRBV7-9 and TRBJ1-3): DTGVSQNPRHKITKRGQNVTFRCDPISEHNRLYWYRQTLGQGPEFLTYFQNEAQLEKSRLLSDRFSAERPKGSFSTLEIQRTEQGDSAMYLCASSPRDRAGNTIYFGEGSWLTVV.

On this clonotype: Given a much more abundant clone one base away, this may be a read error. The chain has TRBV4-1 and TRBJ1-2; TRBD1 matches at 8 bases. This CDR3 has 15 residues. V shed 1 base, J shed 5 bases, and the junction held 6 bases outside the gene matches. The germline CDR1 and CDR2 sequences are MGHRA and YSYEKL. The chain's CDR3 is CASSQGQGREYGYTF. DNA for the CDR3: TGCGCCAGCAGCCAAGGACAGGGGAGAGAGTATGGCTACACCTTC.